This TCR beta chain was sequenced for a study of regulatory T cells in long-lasting Graves disease. The germline V and J ends were trimmed by 4 bases and 0 bases, with 3 bases remaining between them. Germline CDR1 and CDR2: GTSNPN and SVGIG (reference sequence). This CDR3 spans 12 amino acids. Study outcomes and limitations: When disease was persistent, TRBV28, TRBJ1-2 and TRBJ2-5 were the favored segments.

This clonotype was detected only a few times. Its antigen is unidentified. CDR3-region Arm-PCR and iRepertoire HTBI primers produced the TCR beta libraries. Source study methods: Looking across samples, the authors found about 62 TRBV and fewer than 15 TRBJ segments. TCRdb independently ran MiXCR on the multiplex PCR reads; one entry per CDR3 protein. The V and J calls and clone size are TCRdb's, not the authors'. The sample includes 350,000 to 500,000 distinct CDR3 sequences, around 23% of them seen just once. Time point indicated: persistent/refractory GD, antithyroid drugs over 5 years with positive TRAb. RNA isolated from PBMCs was used to make the TCR library. Each of the patients was recruited from an endocrinology department situated in Xi'an, China. Roughly 9 milliliters of peripheral blood were drawn into EDTA tubes.

The chain links TRBV30 to TRBJ2-2; D gene uncertain. This receptor was identified in a female donor with Graves disease. Sequenced material: peripheral blood mononuclear cells (PBMCs), taken when the disease was refractory, from a patient treated with antithyroid drugs. CDR3 sequence: CAWTSNTGELFF. CDR3 bases: TGTGCCTGGACGTCGAACACCGGGGAGCTGTTTTTT.